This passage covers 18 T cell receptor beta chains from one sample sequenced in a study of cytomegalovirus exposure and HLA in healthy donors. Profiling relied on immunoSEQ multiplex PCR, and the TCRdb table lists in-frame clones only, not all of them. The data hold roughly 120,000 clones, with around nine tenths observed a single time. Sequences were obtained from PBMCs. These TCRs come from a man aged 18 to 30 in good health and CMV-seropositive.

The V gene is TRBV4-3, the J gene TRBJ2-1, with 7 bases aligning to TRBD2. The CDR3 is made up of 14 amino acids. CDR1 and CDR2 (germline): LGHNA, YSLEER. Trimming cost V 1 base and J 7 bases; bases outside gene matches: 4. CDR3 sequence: CASSQAVGGNEQFF. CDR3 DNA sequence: TGCGCCAGCAGCCAAGCCGTGGGGGGGAATGAGCAGTTCTTC.

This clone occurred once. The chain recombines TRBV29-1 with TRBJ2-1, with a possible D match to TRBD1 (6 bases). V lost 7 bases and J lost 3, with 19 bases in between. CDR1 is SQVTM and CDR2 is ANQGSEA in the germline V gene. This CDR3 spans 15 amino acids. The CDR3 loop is CSGRTASRGYNEQFF. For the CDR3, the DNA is TGCAGCGGGCGGACAGCAAGTAGGGGCTACAATGAGCAGTTCTTC.

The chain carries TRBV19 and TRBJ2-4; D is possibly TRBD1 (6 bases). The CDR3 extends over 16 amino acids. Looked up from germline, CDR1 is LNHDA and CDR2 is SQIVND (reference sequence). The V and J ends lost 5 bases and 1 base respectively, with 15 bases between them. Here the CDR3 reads CASSQRADRAKNIQYF. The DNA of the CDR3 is TGTGCCAGTAGTCAAAGAGCTGACAGGGCCAAAAACATTCAGTACTTC.

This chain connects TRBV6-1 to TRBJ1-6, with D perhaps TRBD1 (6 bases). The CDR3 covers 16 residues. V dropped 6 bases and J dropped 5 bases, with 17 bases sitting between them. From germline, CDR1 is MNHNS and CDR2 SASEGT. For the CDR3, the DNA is TGTGCCAGCAGGGAACAGGGCCTGAGGAATAATTCACCCCTCCACTTT. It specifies CASREQGLRNNSPLHF.

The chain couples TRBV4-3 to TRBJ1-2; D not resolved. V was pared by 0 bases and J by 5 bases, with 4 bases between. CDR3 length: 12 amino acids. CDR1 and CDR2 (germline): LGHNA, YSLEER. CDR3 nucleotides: TGCGCCAGCAGCCAAGATCGGTATGGCTACACCTTC. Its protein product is CASSQDRYGYTF.

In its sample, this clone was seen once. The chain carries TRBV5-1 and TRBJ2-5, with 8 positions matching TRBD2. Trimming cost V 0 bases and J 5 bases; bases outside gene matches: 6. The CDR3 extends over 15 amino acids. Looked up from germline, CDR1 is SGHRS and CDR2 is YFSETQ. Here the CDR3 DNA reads TGCGCCAGCAGCTTGGTGGCGGGGGGCCGGGAGACCCAGTACTTC. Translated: CASSLVAGGRETQYF.

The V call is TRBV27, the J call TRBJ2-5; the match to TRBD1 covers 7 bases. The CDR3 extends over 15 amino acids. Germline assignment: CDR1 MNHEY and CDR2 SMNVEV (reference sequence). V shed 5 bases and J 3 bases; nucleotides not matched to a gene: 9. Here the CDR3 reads CASSNRGRGKETQYF. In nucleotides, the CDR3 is TGTGCCAGCAGTAATCGGGGCAGGGGGAAAGAGACCCAGTACTTC.

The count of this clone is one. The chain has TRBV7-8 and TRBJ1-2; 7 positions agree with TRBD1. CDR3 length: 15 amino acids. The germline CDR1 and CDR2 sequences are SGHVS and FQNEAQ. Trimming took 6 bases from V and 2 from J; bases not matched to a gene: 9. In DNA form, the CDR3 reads TGTGCCAGCAGTCCGACGACAGGGAGAAACTATGGCTACACCTTC. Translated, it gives CASSPTTGRNYGYTF. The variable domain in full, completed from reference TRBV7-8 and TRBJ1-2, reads GAGVSQSPRYKVAKRGQDVALRCDPISGHVSLFWYQQALGQGPEFLTYFQNEAQLDKSGLPSDRFFAERPEGSVSTLKIQRTQQEDSAVYLCASSPTTGRNYGYTFGSGTRLTVV.

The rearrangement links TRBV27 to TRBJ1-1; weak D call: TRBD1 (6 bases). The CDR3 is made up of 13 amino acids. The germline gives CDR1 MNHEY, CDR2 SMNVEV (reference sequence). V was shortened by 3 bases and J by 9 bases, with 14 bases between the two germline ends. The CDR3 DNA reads TGTGCCAGCAGTTTCACCCTGGGGGACAAAGCTTTCTTT. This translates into CASSFTLGDKAFF.

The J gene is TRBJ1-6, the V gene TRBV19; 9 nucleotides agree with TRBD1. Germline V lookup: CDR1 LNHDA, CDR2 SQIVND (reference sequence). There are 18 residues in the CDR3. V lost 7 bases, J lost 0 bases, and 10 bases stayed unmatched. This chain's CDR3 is CASTLTGTGSSYNSPLHF. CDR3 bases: TGTGCCAGTACCCTGACCGGGACAGGGAGCTCCTATAATTCACCCCTCCACTTT.

CDR3 sequence reads: CASSQVRAGYGYTF. CDR3 DNA sequence: TGCGCCAGCAGCCAAGTGAGGGCAGGCTATGGCTACACCTTC. The chain joins TRBV4-1 to TRBJ1-2; D is undetermined. Trimming shortened V by 1 base and J by 4 bases, and 10 bases separated the two germline ends. Germline V gives CDR1 MGHRA, CDR2 YSYEKL. This CDR3 has 14 residues.

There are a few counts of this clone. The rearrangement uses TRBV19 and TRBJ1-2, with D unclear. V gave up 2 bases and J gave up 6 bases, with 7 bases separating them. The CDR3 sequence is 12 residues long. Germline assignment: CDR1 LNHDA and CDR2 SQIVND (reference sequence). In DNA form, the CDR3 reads TGTGCCAGTAGTATACAATCAAATGGCTACACCTTC. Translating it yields CASSIQSNGYTF.

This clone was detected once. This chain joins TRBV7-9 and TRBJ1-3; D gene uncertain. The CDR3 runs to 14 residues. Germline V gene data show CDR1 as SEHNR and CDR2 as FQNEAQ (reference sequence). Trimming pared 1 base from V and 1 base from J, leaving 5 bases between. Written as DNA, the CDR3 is TGTGCCAGCAGCTTAGGAGGGTCTGGAAACACCATATATTTT. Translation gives CASSLGGSGNTIYF.

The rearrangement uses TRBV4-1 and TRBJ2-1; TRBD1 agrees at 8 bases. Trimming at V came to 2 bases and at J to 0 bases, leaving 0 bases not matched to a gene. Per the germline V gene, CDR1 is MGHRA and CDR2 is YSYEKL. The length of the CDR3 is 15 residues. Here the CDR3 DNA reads TGCGCCAGCAGCCAAACAGGGGGCTCCTACAATGAGCAGTTCTTC. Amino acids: CASSQTGGSYNEQFF.

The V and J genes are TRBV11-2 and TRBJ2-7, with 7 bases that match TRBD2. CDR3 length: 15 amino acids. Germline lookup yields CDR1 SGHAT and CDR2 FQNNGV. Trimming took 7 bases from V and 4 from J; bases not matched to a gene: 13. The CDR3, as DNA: TGTGCCAGCACCCCCGGCGGGGGACCCCCTTACGAGCAGTACTTC. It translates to CASTPGGGPPYEQYF.

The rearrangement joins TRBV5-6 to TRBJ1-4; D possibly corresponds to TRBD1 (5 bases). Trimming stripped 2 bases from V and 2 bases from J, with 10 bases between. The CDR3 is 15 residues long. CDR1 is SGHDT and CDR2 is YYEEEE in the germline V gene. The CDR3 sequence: CASSFGGGTNEKLFF. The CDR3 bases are TGTGCCAGCAGCTTCGGGGGTGGGACTAATGAAAAACTGTTTTTT.

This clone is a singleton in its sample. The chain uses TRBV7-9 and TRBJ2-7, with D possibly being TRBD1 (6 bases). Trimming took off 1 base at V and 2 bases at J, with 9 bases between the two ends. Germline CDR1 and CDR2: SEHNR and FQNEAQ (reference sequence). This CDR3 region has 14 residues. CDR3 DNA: TGTGCCAGCAGCTTAGGCAGGACAGCCTACGAGCAGTACTTC. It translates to CASSLGRTAYEQYF.

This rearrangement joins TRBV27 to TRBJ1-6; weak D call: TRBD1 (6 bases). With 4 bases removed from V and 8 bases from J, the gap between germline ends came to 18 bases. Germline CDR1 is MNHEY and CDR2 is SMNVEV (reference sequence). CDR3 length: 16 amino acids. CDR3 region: CASSSNFRGNDSPLHF. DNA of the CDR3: TGTGCCAGCAGTTCTAATTTTAGGGGGAATGATTCACCCCTCCACTTT.